This T cell receptor (beta chain) was recorded in a study of blood T cells in healthy people across ages (dated by TCRdb to 2014 to 2015). General notes on the study: In model experiments, roughly one uniquely barcoded TCR beta cDNA molecule per two T cells was captured by template switching. For two donors (one aged 18 to 30 and one aged 80 or older), the study analyzed two additional independent replicas of 1 million unique cDNA reads from the same blood draw. The study measured age-related changes in TCR beta repertoire diversity using deep sequencing normalized with unique cDNA molecular identifiers. Donors were grouped into four age groups: young (average approximately 15 years), middle-aged (39), aged (around 60) and long-lived (just over 80). Overall study outcomes, separate from this receptor: Bulk unsorted PBMC profiling prevented conclusive comparison of naive and antigen-experienced compartments. Compared with the aged group, the long-lived group had more naive CD4+ T cells, fewer expanded clones and increased TCR diversity, a pattern suggesting age selection. As age increased, observed TCR beta diversity per million T cells dropped in a roughly linear way, and a significant reduction was already evident by age approximately 40. Estimates of total diversity based on one million sequenced T cells were regarded as lower bounds and as underestimates. The percentage of naive T cells measured by flow cytometry correlated strongly with observed TCR beta diversity. The CMV infection status of donors was not known, potentially confounding age-related changes in expanded clonotypes.

Systemically healthy Caucasian individuals from Russia, 35 to 40 in total and aged roughly 6 to 100 years, were included as donors. Approximately 9.3 milliliters of peripheral blood were drawn from each donor into EDTA-treated Vacutainer tubes. Ficoll-Paque density-gradient centrifugation was used to isolate PBMCs, with at least 7 million per sample. Trizol reagent was used to extract total RNA from the PBMCs, yielding at least 6 micrograms per sample. The percentages of naive CD45RAhigh/CD27high T cells were determined by flow cytometry on a PBMC aliquot from every donor. V loses 0 bases of germline sequence and J loses 0 bases, and the interval between the two ends is 12 bases. From cysteine to phenylalanine, the CDR3 is 17 amino acids long. Only the CDR3 part of the read is kept: 51 bases, read in frame from the first base. Per the germline V gene (reference sequence), LGHDT is the CDR1 and YNNKEL is the CDR2.

The library was made by 5' RACE. Sequenced using an Illumina HiSeq 2500. A second PCR of about 7 to 12 cycles was performed with a sample-barcoded 5' primer and a J-beta primer mix. A template-switch 5' adaptor carrying 12 random nucleotides introduced a unique molecular identifier onto each TCR beta cDNA molecule. Each sample yielded at least 3 million CDR3-containing paired-end reads. First-strand cDNA synthesis was performed from all RNA using the Mint cDNA synthesis kit, with priming by a TRBC-specific oligonucleotide. All cDNA was treated with uracil-DNA glycosylase and then went through a first 18-cycle PCR with the universal primers M1SS and BC2_uni_R. On the authors' methods: For normalization, 1 million high-quality reads, each with a distinct molecular identifier, were randomly selected from each sample. Reads with shared molecular identifiers were discarded instead of being binned into consensus sequences. CDR3 identification, clonotype clustering and error correction used MiTCR with a Q25 quality threshold and the strictest error-elimination algorithm. A nonparametric unseen species model with Euler transformation was used to estimate a lower bound on total TCR beta diversity. Clones were called with MiXCR by TCRdb after fastp trimmed the public reads at Q25, and only in-frame beta chains were retained. Each CDR3 protein gets just one entry, which takes the most common genes and DNA from the rows behind it. Here the V and J calls rest on TCRdb's processing, not on the authors' analysis. This sample lists roughly 550,000 distinct CDR3 sequences; more than 20% were detected once. The ten largest make up 7.5% to 9% of the sample.

On this clonotype: Its antigen target is currently unknown. Base qualities are not provided; no much larger clone lies one nucleotide away.

This sample also belongs to another study, concerning T cells of mothers and their children. The second publication reports: Nine systemically healthy Caucasian individuals served as donors, namely three mothers together with their six children. cDNA synthesis used all of the extracted RNA, with approximately 1.4 ug of RNA in each 15 ul reaction. In the second PCR, sample barcodes and 2-4 random nucleotides were introduced via the M1S primer. More than 9 million TCR beta CDR3 reads were obtained from each mother, and some 3.3 million reads were obtained from each child. Thymic selection shapes the output of TCR recombination in a similar way in related and unrelated pairs, and inherited differences have a minor effect. Related mother-child pairs always showed normalized repertoire overlap that was slightly higher than in unrelated mother-child pairs, though the difference was never significant. With a sensitivity of approximately 96 clones per million clonotypes, no persistent microchimeric T cell clones were detected. Deep NGS was used in the study to compare the TCR beta repertoires of mothers and children and to look for features that separate related mother-child pairs from unrelated individuals. The mean age was around 40 +/- 4 years for the mothers and around 10 +/- 4 years for the children. Libraries were sequenced on Illumina HiSeq 2000 with 100+100 nt paired-end reads after adapter ligation with NEBNext reagents. To prevent cross-contamination, the mother and child libraries were prepared a month apart and were sequenced in separate runs. Each donor had between about 450,000 and 2,200,000 distinct TCR beta clonotypes identified. Naive TCR beta clonotypes were estimated from low-frequency clonotypes matched to each donor's FACS-determined naive share, without sorting.

This receptor was obtained from a boy younger than 18 in good health. The V and J segments used are TRBV3-1 and TRBJ2-1, with the D gene call left open. Sequenced material: blood. The sequenced DNA: TGTGCCAGCAGCCAAGATCCTCTAGTGAGCTCCTACAATGAGCAGTTCTTC. Its translation reads: CASSQDPLVSSYNEQFF.